The clone carrying this T cell receptor (beta chain) came up a few times. Everyone who took part was roughly 18 to 89 years old, and they came from 24 US areas. Two negative PCRs, clearance, or symptom resolution characterized the recovered Cohort 3 donors. Authors' processing steps: Reference gene primer amplification yielded estimated nucleated cell counts. Profiling relied on immunoSEQ multiplex PCR, and the TCRdb table lists in-frame clones only, not all of them. V, J and clone size are those of that table, while D and trimming were read from the DNA. The data show roughly 220,000 clones, about 80% seen once. V lost 5 bases to trimming and J lost 5 bases; unmatched junction nucleotides: 10. Germline CDR1 is SEHNR and CDR2 is FQNEAQ (reference sequence). CDR3 length equals 15 residues. These data come from a study of blood T cell repertoires in COVID-19. Study at large: PBMCs, B-cell-depleted T cells, or T cells were the source of the cDNA or gDNA that made up the material.

This receptor was obtained from a man aged 40-55 years who had recovered from COVID-19. The chain couples TRBV7-9 to TRBJ2-7, with TRBD1 identical over 9 bases. What was sequenced was PBMCs or T cells enriched from blood (not recorded which). CDR3 coding DNA: TGTGCCAGCAGCCGTTGGGACAGGGAGGTCGACGAGCAGTACTTC. This translates into CASSRWDREVDEQYF.